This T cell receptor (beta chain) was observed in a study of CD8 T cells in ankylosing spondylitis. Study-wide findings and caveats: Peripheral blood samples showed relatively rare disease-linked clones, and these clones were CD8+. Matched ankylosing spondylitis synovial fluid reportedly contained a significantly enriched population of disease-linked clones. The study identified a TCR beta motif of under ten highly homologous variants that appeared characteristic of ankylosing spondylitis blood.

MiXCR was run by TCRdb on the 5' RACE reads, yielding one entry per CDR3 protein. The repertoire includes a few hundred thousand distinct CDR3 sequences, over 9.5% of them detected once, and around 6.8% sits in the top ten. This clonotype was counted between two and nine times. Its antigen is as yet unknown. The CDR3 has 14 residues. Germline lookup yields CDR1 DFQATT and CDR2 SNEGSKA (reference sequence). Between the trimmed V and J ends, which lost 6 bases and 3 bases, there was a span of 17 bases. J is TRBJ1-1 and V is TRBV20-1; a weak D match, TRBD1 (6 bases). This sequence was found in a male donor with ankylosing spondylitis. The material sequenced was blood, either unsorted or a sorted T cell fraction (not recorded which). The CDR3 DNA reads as TGCAGTGCGAGGGGGGGGAGTCAGGACACTGAAGCTTTCTTT. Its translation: CSARGGSQDTEAFF.